One and the same sample provided the 21 T cell receptor beta chains below, sequenced in a study of blood T cells in healthy people across ages (dated by TCRdb to between 2015 and 2016). Preparation of the library involved 5' RACE. TCRdb records Illumina HiSeq 2500 as the sequencer. A second about 7 to 12 cycle PCR used a sample-barcoded 5' primer and a J-beta primer mix. In-frame beta chains were kept once TCRdb had trimmed the public reads at Q25 with fastp and called clones with MiXCR. Rows are unified per CDR3 protein, each entry keeping the most common DNA and genes. For this sample the table gives around 1.7 million distinct CDR3 sequences, of which 25% to 30% were detected only once. Of the sample, about 8% falls within the top ten clones. Sequences were obtained from blood. The receptor source for this set is a woman in her thirties in good health.

This clonotype was detected only a few times. The chain joins TRBV18 to TRBJ2-5, with D possibly called TRBD1 or TRBD2 (5 bases each). Germline-derived CDR1 and CDR2 are KGHSH and LQKENI. Trimming stripped 0 bases from V and 1 base from J, with 9 bases between. The CDR3 contains 15 residues. The CDR3 sequence is CASSPPSGAQETQYF. DNA of the CDR3: TGTGCCAGCTCACCACCGTCCGGGGCCCAAGAGACCCAGTACTTC. Supplemented by reference TRBV18 and TRBJ2-5, the full variable domain reads NAGVMQNPRHLVRRRGQEARLRCSPMKGHSHVYWYRQLPEEGLKFMVYLQKENIIDESGMPKERFSAEFPKEGPSILRIQQVVRGDSAAYFCASSPPSGAQETQYFGPGTRLLVL.

This chain links TRBV20-1 with TRBJ2-3; 7 nucleotides line up with TRBD2. The CDR3 is 14 amino acids. Germline lookup yields CDR1 DFQATT and CDR2 SNEGSKA (reference sequence). V gave up 2 bases and J gave up 5 bases; unmatched junction bases: 7. The CDR3 is CSARPGSGGDTQYF. CDR3 coding DNA: TGCAGTGCTAGACCAGGGTCGGGGGGAGATACGCAGTATTTT.

In regard to this clonotype: Likely a read error: the CDR3 ends without its conserved phenylalanine or tryptophan. The chain has TRBV7-9 and TRBJ2-1; the match to TRBD2 covers 7 bases. Germline CDR1 and CDR2: SEHNR and FQNEAQ (reference sequence). With 0 bases clipped from V and 9 bases from J, the junction kept 8 bases outside the gene matches. The CDR3 contains 15 residues. The DNA for the CDR3 is TGTGCCAGCAGCTTAGCGCCTCGCGGGAGTACTGAGCAGTTCCTC. Translated: CASSLAPRGSTEQFL.

This clonotype was detected many times. The rearrangement uses TRBV6-5 and TRBJ2-1; 7 bases match TRBD2. The CDR3 totals 20 residues. V was clipped by 0 bases and J by 7 bases; unmatched bases: 21. Germline V gene lookup returns CDR1 MNHEY and CDR2 SVGAGI. The CDR3 bases are TGTGCCAGCAGTTACTCGATTACCACCTTGGCGGGAGACCGTGGGAATGAGCAGTTCTTC. This gives the protein CASSYSITTLAGDRGNEQFF.

The chain couples TRBV20-1 to TRBJ1-2; D gene ambiguous. The germline V gene has CDR1 DFQATT and CDR2 SNEGSKA (reference sequence). V was pared by 6 bases and J by 6 bases, with 17 bases between. The CDR3 sequence is 13 residues long. The CDR3 DNA reads TGCAGTGCAGTCGGAAGGGTCCTCAATGGCTACACCTTC. Translating gives CSAVGRVLNGYTF.

This chain links TRBV6-6 with TRBJ2-1; D is ambiguous. The CDR3 consists of 16 residues. Trimming removed 7 bases at V and 2 bases at J, with 18 bases between. Per the germline V gene, CDR1 is MNHNY and CDR2 is SVGAGI (reference sequence). This CDR3 reads CASMTGRRMTYNEQFF. The CDR3 nucleotides are TGTGCCAGCATGACTGGTCGGCGGATGACCTACAATGAGCAGTTCTTC.

This clonotype was picked up a small number of times. The chain links TRBV20-1 to TRBJ2-5, with unresolved D. V lost 3 bases and J 3 bases, leaving 20 bases between the germline ends. In germline, CDR1 is DFQATT, CDR2 SNEGSKA (reference sequence). This CDR3 contains 16 residues. DNA for the CDR3: TGCAGTGCTAGCGGGTCTCCGGGCAGGTTCGAAGAGACCCAGTACTTC. Its translation: CSASGSPGRFEETQYF.

The V and J genes are TRBV20-1 and TRBJ1-1, with a tentative D call TRBD1 (5 bases). The germline V and J ends were trimmed by 3 bases and 3 bases, with 11 bases remaining between them. From germline, CDR1 is DFQATT and CDR2 SNEGSKA (reference sequence). CDR3 size: 13 residues. The CDR3 DNA is TGCAGTGCTAGGGAAGGGGTTGACACTGAAGCTTTCTTT. Encoded protein: CSAREGVDTEAFF.

J is TRBJ2-2 and V is TRBV15; no definite D call. The V and J ends lost 5 bases and 4 bases respectively, with 17 bases between them. The CDR3 length is 16 residues. Germline V gives CDR1 LNHNV, CDR2 YYDKDF (reference sequence). The CDR3 bases are TGTGCCACCAGCGACCGAAGCGAGAGCCTCACCGGGGAGCTGTTTTTT. Amino acid sequence: CATSDRSESLTGELFF. The complete variable domain, with remaining parts taken from reference TRBV15 and TRBJ2-2, reads DAMVIQNPRYQVTQFGKPVTLSCSQTLNHNVMYWYQQKSSQAPKLLFHYYDKDFNNEADTPDNFQSRRPNTSFCFLDIRSPGLGDTAMYLCATSDRSESLTGELFFGEGSRLTVL.

This sequence joins TRBV20-1 and TRBJ2-7, with 8 bases fitting TRBD1. The CDR3 extends over 12 amino acids. From germline, CDR1 is DFQATT and CDR2 SNEGSKA (reference sequence). In DNA form, the CDR3 reads TGCAGGGCGGACAGGGACTCCTACGAGCAGTACTTC. Translation: CRADRDSYEQYF.

About this clonotype: This may be a read error, as it is one base from a much larger clone. The chain employs TRBV5-1 and TRBJ1-6; D ambiguous. The CDR3 spans 14 residues. Germline assignment: CDR1 SGHRS and CDR2 YFSETQ. The CDR3 DNA reads TGCGCCAGCAACTTGGAAGAGGGAGGGACACCCCTCCACTTT. Its protein is CASNLEEGGTPLHF.

This clonotype was counted between two and nine times. Here the CDR3 reads CASRPTGVADTQYF. The DNA for the CDR3 is TGTGCCAGCAGACCTACAGGGGTCGCAGATACGCAGTATTTT. The chain links TRBV12-3 or TRBV12-4 to TRBJ2-3; TRBD1 matches 7 bases. The CDR3 consists of 14 residues. Unmatched junction bases numbered 7, after V lost 6 bases and J lost 4 bases.

This clonotype was found a few times. The J gene is TRBJ2-5, the V gene TRBV12-3 or TRBV12-4; a weak D match, TRBD2 (6 bases). The germline V and J ends were trimmed by 4 bases and 9 bases, with 15 bases remaining between them. The CDR3 consists of 13 residues. The chain's CDR3 is CASSSRWGEAQYF. In DNA form, the CDR3 reads TGTGCCAGCAGTTCCCGATGGGGGGAGGCCCAGTACTTC.

This clonotype was counted a few times. CDR3 DNA sequence: TGTGCCAGCAGACAACTTCGGGACAGGAGCTCTGGGGCCAACGTCCTGACTTTC. It encodes CASRQLRDRSSGANVLTF. The gene calls are TRBV6-2 or TRBV6-3 and TRBJ2-6; 8 positions match TRBD1. V gave up 6 bases and J gave up 0 bases; unmatched junction bases: 10. Per germline, CDR1 MNHEY and CDR2 SVGEGT. The CDR3 spans 18 residues.

The sample holds a few counts of this clonotype. In nucleotides, the CDR3 is TGTGCCAGCAGTGAAGGACTAGCGGGAGACGGGGAGCTGTTTTTT. It yields the protein CASSEGLAGDGELFF. The chain links TRBV2 to TRBJ2-2; 12 bases align to TRBD2. CDR3 size: 15 residues. V lost 1 base to trimming and J lost 7 bases; unmatched junction nucleotides: 1. Germline CDR1 SNHLY, CDR2 FYNNEI.

This chain links TRBV5-1 with TRBJ2-1, with D uncertain. This CDR3 is built from 16 residues. Germline CDR1 reads SGHRS; CDR2 reads YFSETQ. With 0 bases removed from V and 3 bases from J, the gap between germline ends came to 13 bases. The CDR3 loop is CASSLVAHQGYNEQFF. The DNA for the CDR3 is TGCGCCAGCAGCTTGGTGGCCCACCAAGGCTACAATGAGCAGTTCTTC.

This clonotype was recorded many times. The chain has TRBV12-3 or TRBV12-4 and TRBJ1-2; unclear D gene. Trimming removed 8 bases at V and 1 base at J, with 17 bases between. The CDR3 has 15 residues. The CDR3 region has the DNA TGTGCCAGCGGAACCCTGTTAGCGAATAACTATGGCTACACCTTC. Translating gives CASGTLLANNYGYTF.

This clonotype has more than one count but fewer than ten. J is TRBJ1-4 and V is TRBV7-2; tentative D call: TRBD1 (6 bases). This CDR3 has 16 residues. V was clipped by 1 base and J by 7 bases, with 16 bases between them. Germline CDR1 and CDR2: SGHTA and FQGNSA. For the CDR3, the DNA is TGTGCCAGCAGCTTAGTCCCAAGGGGGAGCAGTGAAAAACTGTTTTTT. This codes for CASSLVPRGSSEKLFF.

This clonotype has just a few counts. This chain links TRBV29-1 with TRBJ1-1, with D unclear. Germline CDR1 is SQVTM and CDR2 is ANQGSEA. This CDR3 comprises 11 residues. V lost 7 bases and J 6 bases, leaving 12 bases between the germline ends. The CDR3 region is CSGLYGPEAFF. For the CDR3, the DNA is TGCAGCGGACTTTACGGCCCTGAAGCTTTCTTT.

This chain connects TRBV12-3 or TRBV12-4 to TRBJ2-1; 7 bases fit TRBD1. The CDR3 runs 13 residues. The J segment lost 13 bases and the V segment lost 5 bases, leaving 11 bases of the junction unmatched. The CDR3 spells CASSIQGKETQFF. The CDR3 bases are TGTGCCAGCAGTATACAGGGGAAAGAGACCCAGTTCTTC.

The chain carries TRBV5-1 and TRBJ2-5, with no clear D. The CDR3 extends over 14 amino acids. V was shortened by 3 bases and J by 7 bases, with 16 bases between the two germline ends. Per germline, CDR1 SGHRS and CDR2 YFSETQ. The CDR3 DNA reads as TGCGCCAGCAGCTCGTTAGACGGCTCGGGGACCCAGTACTTC. Protein product: CASSSLDGSGTQYF.